This T cell receptor beta chain was identified during a study of Graves' ophthalmopathy and Graves' hyperthyroidism. The CDR3 is 16 residues long. The germline CDR1 and CDR2 sequences are SEHNR and FQNEAQ (reference sequence). Trimming pared 5 bases from V and 5 bases from J, leaving 18 bases between. Study conclusions and caveats: Blood was where most expanded thyroid clonotypes above 0.001 frequency also turned up.

A note on this clonotype: The antigen is unknown.

RNA transcripts provided the template for amplifying TCR beta CDR3 regions. First-round RT-PCR with HTBI primers preceded a second-round multiplex PCR. Each CDR3 protein is one row after TCRdb ran MiXCR on the multiplex PCR reads. The table includes roughly 1.1 million distinct CDR3 sequences, about 35% detected once. Clinical symptoms, serum thyroxine, TRAb, thyroid ultrasound and orbital computed tomography determined diagnosis. Input material: peripheral blood or thyroid tissue (not recorded which). This receptor was taken from an adult man with Graves' hyperthyroidism. The genes are TRBV7-9 and TRBJ1-4, with D perhaps TRBD1 (5 bases). Here the CDR3 DNA reads TGTGCCAGCAGCGTTGACTCGGGACGGGCAAATGAAAAACTGTTTTTT. Translation gives CASSVDSGRANEKLFF.